Below are 29 T cell receptor beta chains sequenced from a single sample in a study of Tregs in tolerant kidney transplant recipients (dated by TCRdb to the late 2010s). Libraries were constructed by the immunoSEQ multiplex PCR assay. TCRdb retrieved this table from immuneACCESS and kept in-frame rearrangements only. Not all clones are present; in checked studies, unresolved V genes account for under half, and no reason is known for the remainder. For this sample the table gives tens of thousands of clones, of which more than 85% were detected only once. The ten biggest clones cover around 1.5% of the sample. Related donors were used in the transplants with nonmyeloablative bone marrow transplantation, and mixed chimerism was transient in the human trials. The sequenced sample was CD4+ T cells from blood (PBMCs), obtained 12 months after the transplant. Receptors were obtained from a human patient who received a combined kidney and bone marrow transplant. Where a transplant has occurred, the graft donor may have supplied some of the T cells.

J is TRBJ2-3 and V is TRBV4-2; 10 bases map to TRBD2. In germline, CDR1 is LGHNA, CDR2 YNFKEQ. The ends lost 4 bases at V and 2 bases at J; junction bases unmatched: 6. The CDR3 has 16 residues. CDR3 protein: CASSLNLAGATDTQYF. CDR3 nucleotides: TGTGCCAGCAGCCTTAACCTAGCGGGGGCCACAGATACGCAGTATTTT.

This chain connects TRBV6-1 to TRBJ1-2; 9 bases match TRBD1. The V and J ends lost 10 bases and 8 bases, in that order; junction bases with no gene match: 11. The germline V gene encodes CDR1 MNHNS and CDR2 SASEGT. CDR3 length: 13 residues. As DNA, the CDR3 is TGTGCCACCCTTCCGGGACAGGGAGGCGGCTACACCTTC. This codes for CATLPGQGGGYTF.

The chain carries TRBV30 and TRBJ1-1; D unclear. V lost 8 bases, J lost 4 bases, and 11 bases lay in between. Germline V gene lookup returns CDR1 GTSNPN and CDR2 SVGIG (reference sequence). CDR3 length equals 11 residues. CDR3 loop: CALAMSTEAFF. The CDR3, as DNA: TGTGCCCTCGCGATGAGCACTGAAGCTTTCTTT.

The chain employs TRBV21-1 and TRBJ2-2; no DNA check was done on the table's D call, TRBD1. TRBV21-1 is assigned pseudogene status. This CDR3 spans 15 amino acids. The CDR3 here is CASSKWDTYTGELFF. CDR3 DNA sequence: TGTGCCAGCAGCAAGTGGGACACATACACCGGGGAGCTGTTTTTT.

This clone occurred once. Different DNA sequences within this sample yield the same CDR3. CDR3 nucleotide sequence: TGTGCCAGCAGTTTACAAGGACAGGGGGATTCGTCGAACACCGGGGAGCTGTTTTTT. Its protein product is CASSLQGQGDSSNTGELFF. The chain combines TRBV27 with TRBJ2-2, with TRBD1 identical over 10 bases. The CDR3 consists of 19 residues. The germline V gene encodes CDR1 MNHEY and CDR2 SMNVEV (reference sequence). Trimming removed 2 bases from V and 0 bases from J; junction bases left unmatched: 9.

The V and J genes are TRBV27 and TRBJ2-7, with a weak D call TRBD1 (6 bases). Trimming removed 6 bases at V and 2 bases at J, with 17 bases between. Per germline, CDR1 MNHEY and CDR2 SMNVEV (reference sequence). The length of the CDR3 is 15 residues. The CDR3 bases are TGTGCCAGCAGGAGGGGGAACGATCCCACCTACGAGCAGTACTTC. It codes for CASRRGNDPTYEQYF.

This chain joins TRBV30 and TRBJ1-6; D uncertain. The length of the CDR3 is 15 residues. Germline-derived CDR1 and CDR2 are GTSNPN and SVGIG (reference sequence). V lost 0 bases, J lost 6 bases, and 12 bases lay in between. The CDR3 spells CAWSVPRGSNSPLHF. DNA for the CDR3: TGTGCCTGGAGTGTACCTCGAGGGTCTAATTCACCCCTCCACTTT.

The genes are TRBV4-3 and TRBJ2-7; 9 bases fit TRBD2. Germline-derived CDR1 and CDR2 are LGHNA and YSLEER. Trimming took 3 bases from V and 1 from J; bases not matched to a gene: 7. The CDR3 totals 16 residues. CDR3 coding DNA: TGCGCCAGCAGCCAGGGACTAGCACGGACATCCTACGAGCAGTACTTC. Translating it yields CASSQGLARTSYEQYF.

The chain joins TRBV2 to TRBJ2-3; 11 positions match TRBD2. CDR3 length: 14 amino acids. V dropped 6 bases and J dropped 11; count of bases not matched to a gene: 10. Germline V gene data show CDR1 as SNHLY and CDR2 as FYNNEI. CDR3 nucleotides: TGTGCCAGCAGGACTAGCGGGACCAACGGAAAGCAGTATTTT. Protein product: CASRTSGTNGKQYF.

The chain is built from TRBV5-6 and TRBJ1-4; perhaps TRBD1 as D (5 bases). CDR3 size: 14 residues. The V end lost 4 bases, the J end lost 4 bases, and 11 bases lay between the germline ends. The germline gives CDR1 SGHDT, CDR2 YYEEEE. The CDR3 DNA is TGTGCCAGCAGCCGGACAAGGTTTAATGAAAAACTGTTTTTT. The encoded protein is CASSRTRFNEKLFF.

This clone has just one count. The rearrangement links TRBV6-1 to TRBJ2-7; maybe TRBD1 (6 bases). Trimming took 0 bases from V and 4 from J, leaving 16 bases between them. The CDR3 runs to 16 residues. Germline-derived CDR1 and CDR2 are MNHNS and SASEGT. For the CDR3, the DNA is TGTGCCAGCAGTGAAGCTCCGACAGGTGTTAAATACGAGCAGTACTTC. As protein: CASSEAPTGVKYEQYF.

The rearrangement links TRBV19 to TRBJ2-2, with 9 bases fitting TRBD2. The V segment lost 1 base and the J segment 0 bases; nucleotides outside the gene matches: 9. This CDR3 spans 19 amino acids. The germline gives CDR1 LNHDA, CDR2 SQIVND (reference sequence). CDR3 sequence: CASSIGVAGDFANTGELFF. DNA of the CDR3: TGTGCCAGTAGTATAGGAGTAGCGGGAGATTTTGCGAACACCGGGGAGCTGTTTTTT.

Only one count was recorded for this clone. The genes are TRBV5-5 and TRBJ1-3; D possibly corresponds to TRBD1 (6 bases). V lost 0 bases and J lost 0, with 16 bases in between. The CDR3 contains 18 residues. The germline V gene encodes CDR1 SGHKS and CDR2 YYEKEE (reference sequence). DNA of the CDR3: TGTGCCAGCAGCTTGGCCCTTTCAGGGGTCGACTCTGGAAACACCATATATTTT. This sequence encodes CASSLALSGVDSGNTIYF.

The chain is built from TRBV19 and TRBJ2-7; 9 bases match TRBD1. This CDR3 is 14 amino acids long. Unmatched junction bases numbered 8, after V lost 5 bases and J lost 6 bases. Germline assignment: CDR1 LNHDA and CDR2 SQIVND (reference sequence). The CDR3 coding sequence is TGTGCCAGTAGTGCGTCCTACAGGGGGCGCGAGCAGTACTTC. It is translated as CASSASYRGREQYF.

The chain has TRBV14 and TRBJ2-2, with TRBD1 as a possible D gene (5 bases). Germline V gives CDR1 SGHDN, CDR2 FVKESK. V dropped 0 bases and J dropped 0 bases, with 11 bases sitting between them. This CDR3 contains 17 residues. CDR3 in DNA: TGTGCCAGCAGCCAAGATTTGCTAGGGGCGAACACCGGGGAGCTGTTTTTT. Its protein is CASSQDLLGANTGELFF.

The chain links TRBV27 to TRBJ2-2, with 9 bases matching TRBD1. Germline V lookup: CDR1 MNHEY, CDR2 SMNVEV (reference sequence). With V trimmed by 11 bases and J by 4 bases, 5 bases remained unmatched. This CDR3 contains 13 residues. CDR3 region: CAGGTGPTGELFF. The CDR3 DNA follows: TGTGCCGGGGGGACAGGGCCCACCGGGGAGCTGTTTTTT.

The rearrangement uses TRBV11-3 and TRBJ2-7; maybe TRBD2 (5 bases). Germline V gives CDR1 SGHNT, CDR2 YENEEA. This CDR3 is built from 14 residues. V was cut by 5 bases and J by 8 bases, with 19 bases left in between. CDR3 region: CASSRTPAATQQYF. The CDR3 DNA reads TGTGCCAGCAGCCGGACTCCGGCGGCTACGCAGCAGTACTTC.

The chain carries TRBV15 and TRBJ2-4; D might be TRBD1 (6 bases). V was pared by 4 bases and J by 2 bases, with 21 bases between. The length of the CDR3 is 18 residues. Per germline, CDR1 LNHNV and CDR2 YYDKDF (reference sequence). CDR3 in DNA: TGTGCCACCAGCAAAAACTTACTGGAACAGGGATCCAAAAACATTCAGTACTTC. Encoded protein: CATSKNLLEQGSKNIQYF.

The chain couples TRBV5-1 to TRBJ2-3; weak D call: TRBD2 (6 bases). Looked up from germline, CDR1 is SGHRS and CDR2 is YFSETQ. Trimming took 2 bases from V and 2 from J, leaving 9 bases between them. This CDR3 is 14 amino acids long. The CDR3 DNA reads as TGCGCCAGCAGCTTCGGCGGGGCCACAGATACGCAGTATTTT. As protein: CASSFGGATDTQYF.

The J gene is TRBJ2-7, the V gene TRBV19; tentatively, D is TRBD2 (5 bases). This CDR3 contains 13 residues. CDR1 and CDR2 from the germline V gene are LNHDA and SQIVND (reference sequence). Trimming shortened V by 4 bases and J by 3 bases, and 10 bases separated the two germline ends. CDR3 coding DNA: TGTGCCAGTAGTAGGGCAGGAGGCTACGAGCAGTACTTC. This encodes CASSRAGGYEQYF.

This rearrangement joins TRBV9 to TRBJ2-2; TRBD2 matches 10 bases. This CDR3 region has 16 residues. The trim removed 5 bases at V and 6 bases at J, leaving 10 bases unmatched. The germline gives CDR1 SGDLS, CDR2 YYNGEE. The CDR3 loop reads CASSISGLAVSGELFF. The CDR3 DNA is TGTGCCAGCAGTATTTCAGGACTAGCGGTTTCCGGGGAGCTGTTTTTT.

This rearrangement joins TRBV7-2 to TRBJ1-1; tentative D call: TRBD1 (6 bases). Germline CDR1 and CDR2: SGHTA and FQGNSA. Trimming took off 4 bases at V and 2 bases at J, with 11 bases between the two ends. The CDR3 runs 14 residues. The CDR3 region has the DNA TGTGCCAGCAGCTCCGGGACACTTAACACTGAAGCTTTCTTT. It specifies CASSSGTLNTEAFF.

This clone was seen just once. The chain carries TRBV5-4 and TRBJ2-2; D might be TRBD1 (6 bases). The CDR3 covers 15 residues. V was cut by 0 bases and J by 2 bases, with 8 bases left in between. In germline, CDR1 is SGHNT, CDR2 YYREEE (reference sequence). CDR3 sequence: CASSLVGGNTGELFF. The CDR3 nucleotides are TGTGCCAGCAGCTTGGTTGGGGGCAACACCGGGGAGCTGTTTTTT.

The chain is built from TRBV7-2 and TRBJ2-1, with D tentatively TRBD2 (6 bases). V was shortened by 5 bases and J by 3 bases, with 17 bases between the two germline ends. This CDR3 contains 16 residues. CDR1 and CDR2 from the germline V gene are SGHTA and FQGNSA. CDR3 sequence reads: CASSHWRLANYNEQFF. The CDR3 nucleotides are TGTGCCAGCAGCCATTGGCGGCTAGCGAACTACAATGAGCAGTTCTTC.

The V and J genes are TRBV30 and TRBJ2-3; TRBD1 is a possible D gene (6 bases). This CDR3 contains 13 residues. The V gene lost 2 bases and the J gene lost 6 bases, with 12 bases spanning the gap. Germline-derived CDR1 and CDR2 are GTSNPN and SVGIG (reference sequence). The CDR3 DNA is TGTGCCTGGAGTAGGAGTACAGGGGATACGCAGTATTTT. Protein: CAWSRSTGDTQYF.

The V and J genes are TRBV7-3 and TRBJ1-2, with D perhaps TRBD1 (6 bases). There are 15 residues in the CDR3. Germline V gene data show CDR1 as SGHTA and CDR2 as FQGTGA. Trimming removed 5 bases at V and 6 bases at J, with 19 bases between. The CDR3 nucleotides are TGTGCCAGCAGCCGCTCCGGACAGTCGGGTGATGGCTACACCTTC. As protein: CASSRSGQSGDGYTF.

The J gene is TRBJ2-3, the V gene TRBV10-2; D gene ambiguous. The V gene's germline CDR1 is WSHSY and CDR2 SAAADI. The CDR3 totals 13 residues. Trimming cost V 3 bases and J 2 bases, with 6 bases left between them. Here the CDR3 reads CASSDHFTDTQYF. The CDR3 DNA reads as TGCGCCAGCAGTGACCACTTCACAGATACGCAGTATTTT.

The chain recombines TRBV6-6 with TRBJ1-1; D ambiguous. Germline-derived CDR1 and CDR2 are MNHNY and SVGAGI (reference sequence). Deletions cut 0 bases from V and 0 bases from J, with 2 bases between. CDR3 length equals 13 residues. CDR3 sequence reads: CASSYSMNTEAFF. The CDR3 bases are TGTGCCAGCAGTTACTCCATGAACACTGAAGCTTTCTTT.

The rearrangement links TRBV4-1 to TRBJ2-7; no clear D gene. Germline V gives CDR1 MGHRA, CDR2 YSYEKL. V was cut by 0 bases and J by 2 bases, with 11 bases left in between. The CDR3 contains 15 residues. The CDR3 DNA reads TGCGCCAGCAGCCAAGATCCCACTCTAACCTACGAGCAGTACTTC. It translates to CASSQDPTLTYEQYF.